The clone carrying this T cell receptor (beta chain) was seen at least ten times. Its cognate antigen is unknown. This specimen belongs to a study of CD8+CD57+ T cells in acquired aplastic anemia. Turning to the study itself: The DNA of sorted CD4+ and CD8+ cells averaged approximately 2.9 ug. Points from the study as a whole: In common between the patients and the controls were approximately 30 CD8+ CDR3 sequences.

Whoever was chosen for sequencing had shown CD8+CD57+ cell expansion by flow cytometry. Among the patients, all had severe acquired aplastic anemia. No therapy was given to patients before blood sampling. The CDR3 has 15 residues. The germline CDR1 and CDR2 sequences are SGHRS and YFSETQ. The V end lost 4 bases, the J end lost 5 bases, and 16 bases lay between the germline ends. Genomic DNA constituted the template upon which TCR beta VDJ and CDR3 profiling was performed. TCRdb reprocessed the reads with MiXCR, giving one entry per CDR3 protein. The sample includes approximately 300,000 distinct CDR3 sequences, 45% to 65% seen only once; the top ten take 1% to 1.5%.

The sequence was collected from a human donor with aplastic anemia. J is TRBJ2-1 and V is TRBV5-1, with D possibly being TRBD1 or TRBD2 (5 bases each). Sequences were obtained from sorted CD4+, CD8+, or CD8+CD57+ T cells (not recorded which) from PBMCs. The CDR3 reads CASSLGRYLNNEQFF. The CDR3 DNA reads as TGCGCCAGCAGCCTGGGACGATATCTAAACAATGAGCAGTTCTTC.